One sample yielded the 32 T cell receptor beta chains listed below, sequenced in a study of blood T cell repertoires in COVID-19. TCRdb's copy holds only in-frame clones and misses some; the assay was immunoSEQ multiplex PCR. This table has under 40,000 clones, around 87% appearing once. Material: peripheral blood. Receptors were obtained from a man over 45 with active or convalescent COVID-19.

The chain combines TRBV5-1 with TRBJ2-3, with 9 bases aligning to TRBD2. The CDR3 contains 17 residues. The germline gives CDR1 SGHRS, CDR2 YFSETQ. Trimming at V came to 2 bases and at J to 2 bases, leaving 9 bases not matched to a gene. The CDR3 sequence is CASSLGVSGGPTDTQYF. CDR3 in DNA: TGCGCCAGCAGCTTAGGGGTTAGCGGGGGCCCCACAGATACGCAGTATTTT.

The chain recombines TRBV29-1 with TRBJ1-1; D may be TRBD1 (6 bases). Trimming stripped 7 bases from V and 5 bases from J, with 11 bases between. Germline V gene lookup returns CDR1 SQVTM and CDR2 ANQGSEA. This CDR3 comprises 11 residues. The CDR3 loop reads CSARDRTEAFF. Written as DNA, the CDR3 is TGCAGCGCCCGTGACAGGACTGAAGCTTTCTTT.

The V and J genes are TRBV5-1 and TRBJ2-7; the match to TRBD1 covers 7 bases. Germline V lookup: CDR1 SGHRS, CDR2 YFSETQ. There are 15 residues in the CDR3. V gave up 3 bases and J gave up 5 bases; unmatched junction bases: 11. The CDR3 protein is CASSYSGQSQNEQYF. CDR3 DNA sequence: TGCGCCAGCAGCTACTCGGGACAGTCCCAAAACGAGCAGTACTTC.

The chain uses TRBV11-2 and TRBJ2-2; no definite D call. Per the germline V gene, CDR1 is SGHAT and CDR2 is FQNNGV. The V gene lost 1 base and the J gene lost 7 bases, with 4 bases spanning the gap. The CDR3 spans 12 residues. CDR3 sequence reads: CASSLAVGELFF. The CDR3 DNA sequence: TGTGCCAGCAGCTTAGCCGTCGGGGAGCTGTTTTTT.

V is TRBV7-3 and J is TRBJ2-6; no reliable D call. Germline CDR1 and CDR2: SGHTA and FQGTGA. V gave up 1 base and J gave up 0 bases, with 10 bases separating them. The CDR3 runs to 17 residues. The CDR3, as DNA: TGTGCCAGCAGCTTAATGTCGTCCAGCTCTGGGGCCAACGTCCTGACTTTC. It is translated as CASSLMSSSSGANVLTF.

This clone occurred once. The V gene is TRBV19, the J gene TRBJ1-2; no reliable D call. Trimming shortened V by 2 bases and J by 0 bases, and 7 bases separated the two germline ends. The germline V gene has CDR1 LNHDA and CDR2 SQIVND (reference sequence). CDR3 length equals 14 residues. In nucleotides, the CDR3 is TGTGCCAGTAGTATATCGGGTCCTAACTATGGCTACACCTTC. Amino acid sequence: CASSISGPNYGYTF.

The genes are TRBV30 and TRBJ1-5; D possibly corresponds to TRBD1 (5 bases). This CDR3 is 14 amino acids long. The V gene's germline CDR1 is GTSNPN and CDR2 SVGIG (reference sequence). V was clipped by 4 bases and J by 7 bases, with 17 bases between them. CDR3 residues: CAWNGGLRGQPQHF. CDR3 nucleotides: TGTGCCTGGAACGGGGGACTCCGCGGCCAGCCCCAGCATTTT.

The chain combines TRBV5-1 with TRBJ1-6; D ambiguous. V lost 5 bases and J 5 bases, leaving 17 bases between the germline ends. Germline loops: CDR1 SGHRS, CDR2 YFSETQ. The CDR3 totals 16 residues. CDR3 bases: TGCGCCAGCAGACGTGGCCCTCGCGGGGATAATTCACCCCTCCACTTT. This encodes CASRRGPRGDNSPLHF.

This clone showed up just once. The V call is TRBV13, the J call TRBJ2-1; maybe TRBD1 (6 bases). The CDR3 is made up of 17 amino acids. The ends were cut back, 5 bases at V and 8 bases at J, with 25 bases in the middle. Germline CDR1 and CDR2: PRHDT and FYEKMQ (reference sequence). Here the CDR3 DNA reads TGTGCCAGCAGCCCCCTGGGGGCGGGCCCTCCCACAGATGAGCAGTTCTTC. It translates to CASSPLGAGPPTDEQFF.

The chain uses TRBV28 and TRBJ2-3, with TRBD1 matching 9 bases. The CDR3 is 17 residues long. Germline V gene lookup returns CDR1 MDHEN and CDR2 SYDVKM. V trimming: 3 bases; J trimming: 1 base; junction bases outside the gene matches: 8. The CDR3 spells CASSFLGDRAGTDTQYF. The CDR3 DNA follows: TGTGCCAGCAGTTTCTTGGGGGACAGGGCCGGCACAGATACGCAGTATTTT.

This sequence joins TRBV6-5 and TRBJ2-7; 12 bases match TRBD1. Trimming removed 7 bases from V and 2 bases from J; junction bases left unmatched: 6. This CDR3 region has 15 residues. The germline gives CDR1 MNHEY, CDR2 SVGAGI. The CDR3 protein is CASTSGTGGTYEQYV. Written as DNA, the CDR3 is TGTGCCAGCACTTCCGGGACAGGGGGCACCTACGAGCAGTACGTC.

To note about this clone: An end of the junction differs from the germline gene, which may be a read error. This chain links TRBV7-3 with TRBJ2-1; TRBD2 matches at 7 bases. Germline-derived CDR1 and CDR2 are SGHTA and FQGTGA. CDR3 length equals 15 residues. The CDR3 region has the DNA TGTCCCAGCCCCCGACTCGCGGGCGGGCCGGGGGGGCAGTTCTTC. Amino acid sequence: CPSPRLAGGPGGQFF.

The CDR3 sequence: CASSQAQGEIGGYTF. In DNA form, the CDR3 reads TGCGCCAGCAGCCAGGCACAGGGAGAGATAGGTGGCTACACCTTC. This chain joins TRBV4-1 and TRBJ1-2, with D maybe TRBD1 (6 bases). CDR1 MGHRA and CDR2 YSYEKL come from the germline V gene. Trimming shortened V by 3 bases and J by 7 bases, and 18 bases separated the two germline ends. The length of the CDR3 is 15 residues.

V is TRBV4-1 and J is TRBJ1-4; the match to TRBD1 covers 7 bases. Germline V gene data show CDR1 as MGHRA and CDR2 as YSYEKL. The junction had 8 bases not matched to a gene; V was cut back by 5 bases and J by 8 bases. The CDR3 has 14 amino acids. The CDR3 spells CASSFDRVGEKLFF. The CDR3 DNA reads TGCGCCAGCAGCTTTGACAGGGTTGGCGAAAAACTGTTTTTT.

The rearrangement uses TRBV6-5 and TRBJ1-1; the D gene is possibly TRBD1 (5 bases). Looked up from germline, CDR1 is MNHEY and CDR2 is SVGAGI. V lost 6 bases and J lost 4, with 9 bases in between. This CDR3 is 12 amino acids long. The DNA of the CDR3 is TGTGCCAGCAGCCCAGGGCCCACTGAAGCTTTCTTT. Translating it yields CASSPGPTEAFF.

This rearrangement joins TRBV28 to TRBJ2-3; 11 bases match TRBD2. CDR1 is MDHEN, CDR2 SYDVKM, per germline. This CDR3 has 19 residues. Trimming at V came to 3 bases and at J to 3 bases, leaving 14 bases not matched to a gene. The CDR3: CASSLGLAGGGWATDTQYF. CDR3 DNA: TGTGCCAGCAGTTTGGGGCTAGCGGGAGGTGGGTGGGCTACAGATACGCAGTATTTT.

V usage is TRBV5-5 and J usage is TRBJ2-7, with 14 bases matching TRBD2. Germline V lookup: CDR1 SGHKS, CDR2 YYEKEE (reference sequence). V dropped 4 bases and J dropped 9; count of bases not matched to a gene: 9. This CDR3 spans 15 amino acids. The CDR3 DNA follows: TGTGCCAGCAGCATAAGCGGGACTAGCGGGAGTGTGCAGTACTTC. Amino acids: CASSISGTSGSVQYF. Supplemented by reference TRBV5-5 and TRBJ2-7, the full variable domain reads DAGVTQSPTHLIKTRGQQVTLRCSPISGHKSVSWYQQVLGQGPQFIFQYYEKEERGRGNFPDRFSARQFPNYSSELNVNALLLGDSALYLCASSISGTSGSVQYFGPGTRLTVT.

This chain joins TRBV30 and TRBJ1-2, with 7 bases identical to TRBD1. The J segment lost 4 bases and the V segment lost 3 bases, leaving 8 bases of the junction unmatched. CDR3 length: 14 amino acids. Germline values: CDR1 GTSNPN, CDR2 SVGIG (reference sequence). CDR3 residues: CAWRETGILYGYTF. Written as DNA, the CDR3 is TGTGCCTGGAGGGAGACAGGGATCCTCTATGGCTACACCTTC.

This chain links TRBV6-5 with TRBJ1-2; TRBD1 agrees at 7 bases. CDR1 is MNHEY and CDR2 is SVGAGI in the germline V gene. V dropped 7 bases and J dropped 1; count of bases not matched to a gene: 3. This CDR3 has 13 residues. For the CDR3, the DNA is TGTGCCAGCACCCGGGACAGTAACTATGGCTACACCTTC. Its protein is CASTRDSNYGYTF.

The V gene is TRBV5-1, the J gene TRBJ2-3; D not resolved. V lost 5 bases and J 0 bases, leaving 13 bases between the germline ends. The CDR3 extends over 15 amino acids. Germline lookup yields CDR1 SGHRS and CDR2 YFSETQ. The CDR3 sequence is CASRRTVPSTDTQYF. In DNA form, the CDR3 reads TGCGCCAGCAGACGAACAGTTCCGAGCACAGATACGCAGTATTTT.

This rearrangement joins TRBV29-1 to TRBJ1-5; D gene ambiguous. V was cut by 5 bases and J by 1 base, with 9 bases left in between. There are 13 residues in the CDR3. Germline CDR1 SQVTM, CDR2 ANQGSEA. CDR3 residues: CSVQIQSNQPQHF. CDR3 coding DNA: TGCAGCGTTCAAATCCAGAGCAATCAGCCCCAGCATTTT.

The rearrangement joins TRBV6-5 to TRBJ2-5; TRBD2 might be the D (7 bases). This CDR3 contains 13 residues. V lost 7 bases to trimming and J lost 1 base, with 10 bases between them. CDR1 is MNHEY, CDR2 SVGAGI, per germline. The CDR3 nucleotides are TGTGCCAGCAAAAGGGGGGGCCAAGAGACCCAGTACTTC. Amino acids: CASKRGGQETQYF.

The chain couples TRBV27 to TRBJ2-1; D gene uncertain. V was shortened by 3 bases and J by 1 base, with 10 bases between the two germline ends. CDR3 length equals 15 residues. In germline, CDR1 is MNHEY, CDR2 SMNVEV (reference sequence). The CDR3: CASSLLPQSYNEQFF. Here the CDR3 DNA reads TGTGCCAGCAGTTTGTTACCACAGTCCTACAATGAGCAGTTCTTC.

V usage is TRBV29-1 and J usage is TRBJ1-3; D is uncertain. This CDR3 contains 14 residues. Germline V gives CDR1 SQVTM, CDR2 ANQGSEA. V was clipped by 5 bases and J by 0 bases, with 11 bases between them. The CDR3 protein is CSVRNTNSGNTIYF. CDR3 sequence (DNA): TGCAGCGTTCGTAACACCAACTCTGGAAACACCATATATTTT.

J is TRBJ2-3 and V is TRBV15, with D maybe TRBD1 (6 bases). CDR1 is LNHNV, CDR2 YYDKDF, per germline (reference sequence). Between the trimmed V and J ends, which lost 1 base and 2 bases, there was a span of 13 bases. The CDR3 contains 16 residues. DNA for the CDR3: TGTGCCACCAGCAGAGCCCCGACAGGAGTCACAGATACGCAGTATTTT. Translating gives CATSRAPTGVTDTQYF.

This chain links TRBV20-1 with TRBJ1-2, with TRBD1 matching 8 bases. The CDR3 has 11 residues. Germline-derived CDR1 and CDR2 are DFQATT and SNEGSKA (reference sequence). V was clipped by 6 bases and J by 5 bases; unmatched bases: 2. The CDR3 nucleotides read TGCAGTGCCCGGACAGGGTATGGCTACACCTTC. Translation gives CSARTGYGYTF.

V is TRBV11-2 and J is TRBJ1-1; a possible D gene is TRBD1 (6 bases). CDR3 length: 13 residues. The germline gives CDR1 SGHAT, CDR2 FQNNGV. The V gene lost 7 bases and the J gene lost 0 bases, with 9 bases spanning the gap. CDR3 residues: CASTQGMNTEAFF. The CDR3 DNA reads TGTGCCAGCACCCAGGGGATGAACACTGAAGCTTTCTTT.

V is TRBV5-1 and J is TRBJ2-2; D not resolved. The V gene lost 0 bases and the J gene lost 15 bases, with 15 bases spanning the gap. The germline V gene has CDR1 SGHRS and CDR2 YFSETQ. The CDR3 loop spans 13 amino acids. The CDR3 region is CASSLELAGGLFF. The CDR3, as DNA: TGCGCCAGCAGCTTGGAGTTAGCCGGTGGGTTGTTTTTT.

The chain is built from TRBV7-3 and TRBJ2-1, with 12 bases fitting TRBD2. The CDR3 has 15 residues. Losses at the gene ends were 6 bases for V and 7 bases for J; bases not matched to a gene: 7. CDR1 is SGHTA, CDR2 FQGTGA, per germline. As DNA, the CDR3 is TGTGCCAGCAGTCCGGGACTAGCGGGCTTGAATGAGCAGTTCTTC. It translates to CASSPGLAGLNEQFF.

The gene calls are TRBV2 and TRBJ1-3; D remains ambiguous. This CDR3 comprises 16 residues. Germline V gives CDR1 SNHLY, CDR2 FYNNEI. V was cut by 3 bases and J by 4 bases, with 16 bases left in between. CDR3 protein: CASSDRRRAGGNTIYF. In nucleotides, the CDR3 is TGTGCCAGCAGTGACCGCAGGAGGGCGGGAGGAAACACCATATATTTT.

J is TRBJ2-1 and V is TRBV28; 12 bases fit TRBD2. Germline loops: CDR1 MDHEN, CDR2 SYDVKM. The CDR3 runs to 15 residues. V was clipped by 4 bases and J by 7 bases; unmatched bases: 5. CDR3 sequence (DNA): TGTGCCAGCAGTTCTTCTAGCGGGAGGGTTAATGAGCAGTTCTTC. Its protein product is CASSSSSGRVNEQFF.

This clone is a singleton in its sample. This chain joins TRBV20-1 and TRBJ1-1; no firm D call. Germline CDR1 is DFQATT and CDR2 is SNEGSKA (reference sequence). The ends were cut back, 4 bases at V and 6 bases at J, with 6 bases in the middle. This CDR3 contains 10 residues. CDR3 nucleotide sequence: TGCAGTGCTAAGCCCGCTGAAGCTTTCTTT. As protein: CSAKPAEAFF.